Listed below are T cell receptor beta chains from one sample, sequenced in a study of blood T cells in healthy people across ages. TCRdb re-analysed the 5' RACE reads in MiXCR, keeping a single row per CDR3 protein. Among roughly 1,000,000 distinct CDR3 sequences listed, around 25% were seen once. Another study also made use of these data, one on T cells of mothers and their children.

Sequenced sample: blood. Receptor source: a girl aged 2 to 9 in good health. Both conserved end residues are part of each CDR3.

J | length | V | CDR3
TRBJ1-1 | 16 | TRBV5-1 | CASSSDTGTLNTEAFF
TRBJ2-5 | 15 | TRBV20-1 | CSARDLSANQETQYF
TRBJ2-3 | 16 | TRBV12-3/TRBV12-4 | CASSLADQPGADTQYF
TRBJ2-7 | 16 | TRBV7-2 | CASSLASGPPSYEQYF
- | 14 | TRBV12-3/TRBV12-4 | CASSQKFSGETQYF
TRBJ2-5 | 17 | TRBV5-6 | CASSFLAGGGSGETQYF
TRBJ1-2 | 14 | TRBV4-2 | CASSQPNRDGGYTF
TRBJ2-3 | 15 | TRBV6-1 | CASSKDRGSTDTQYF
TRBJ1-1 | 12 | TRBV12-3/TRBV12-4 | CASSTGISHAFF
TRBJ1-1 | 15 | TRBV7-9 | CASSTPFYVNTEAFF
TRBJ1-4 | 19 | TRBV4-3 | CASSPGVSIGGGTNEKLFF
TRBJ1-1 | 14 | TRBV20-1 | CSATEMGRNTEAFF
TRBJ1-3 | 12 | TRBV20-1 | CSAMGLGNTIYF
TRBJ2-1 | 15 | TRBV29-1 | CSVAPGTGDYNEQFF
TRBJ2-1 | 13 | TRBV12-3/TRBV12-4 | CASSLSNDNEQFF
TRBJ2-5 | 12 | TRBV29-1 | CSVTGPRETQYF
- | 12 | TRBV29-1 | CSGMHTDNEQFF
TRBJ1-1 | 12 | TRBV7-2 | CATKRLGTEAFF
TRBJ2-7 | 14 | TRBV27 | CASSLLEVPYEQYF
TRBJ2-3 | 11 | TRBV12-3/TRBV12-4 | CASSFGDTQYF
TRBJ1-6 | 18 | TRBV7-2 | CASGERGLWDRDNSPLHF
- | 14 | TRBV7-2 | CASSSVIPLGEQFF
TRBJ2-5 | 13 | TRBV6-2/TRBV6-3 | CASSYTRDQEQYF
TRBJ2-5 | 14 | TRBV15 | CATSSLVTGGTQYF
TRBJ1-2 | 15 | TRBV28 | CAISLSAGQGYGYTF
TRBJ2-2 | 16 | TRBV20-1 | CSAISGLAANTGELFF
- | 13 | TRBV12-3/TRBV12-4 | CASSRQTNYEQYF
- | 13 | TRBV7-9 | CASRPNPGVEQYF
TRBJ2-1 | 13 | TRBV12-3/TRBV12-4 | CASSPPYYNEQFF
TRBJ1-6 | 12 | TRBV29-1 | CSVGSENSPLHF
TRBJ1-2 | 14 | TRBV5-1 | CASSLVFGTGAVTF
TRBJ1-1 | 13 | TRBV6-5 | CASSYGTYTEAFF
TRBJ1-5 | 15 | TRBV21-1 | CASSKTGPSNQPQHF
TRBJ2-7 | 12 | TRBV28 | CASRNRGNEQYF
TRBJ1-5 | 13 | TRBV20-1 | CSTMTGNNQPQHF
- | 15 | TRBV27 | CASSLEGTTGHEQFF
TRBJ2-1 | 18 | TRBV29-1 | CSVEVGLAGDGSYNEQFF
TRBJ1-1 | 15 | TRBV4-1 | CASSPWEGGGTEAFF
TRBJ2-7 | 15 | TRBV7-2 | CASSPGGYSVYEQYF
TRBJ2-7 | 15 | TRBV6-5 | CASSYSGQKSYEQYF
TRBJ2-7 | 15 | TRBV4-1 | CASSQPPGVSYEQYF
TRBJ2-1 | 17 | TRBV4-2 | CASSQEVAGTIDNEQFF